Listed below are T cell receptor beta chains from one sample, sequenced in a study of STAT3 mutations in large granular lymphocyte leukemia. Profiled with immunoSEQ multiplex PCR; TCRdb holds only in-frame clones, not every one. The sample contains over 25,000 clones, approximately 80% of which appear only once. The specimen sequenced was peripheral blood mononuclear cells. These TCRs come from a woman aged 45-60 years with T-cell large granular lymphocyte leukemia. Some clones in this sample may be carry-over from other donors' samples. Both conserved end residues are part of each CDR3.

J gene | V gene | CDR3 protein
TRBJ2-7 | TRBV18 | CASSPTSGRVYEQYF
TRBJ1-1 | TRBV11-3 | CASSLSQNTEAFF
TRBJ2-7 | TRBV18 | CASSRWDAGSYEQYF
TRBJ2-7 | TRBV6-5 | CASSYSEAGGPKQYF
TRBJ2-7 | TRBV20-1 | CSASAYEQYF
TRBJ1-2 | TRBV28 | CASARGQGSSYGYTF
TRBJ2-7 | TRBV28 | CASSFHPYEQYF
TRBJ2-7 | TRBV13 | CASSLYGVTYEQYF
TRBJ2-5 | TRBV7-2 | CASSRSGQLETQYF
TRBJ2-2 | TRBV7-2 | CASSPQITGSRAGELFF
TRBJ2-1 | TRBV7-9 | CASRQDRTYNEQFF
TRBJ2-2 | TRBV19 | CASTSGTINTGELFF
TRBJ1-5 | TRBV19 | CASSIFDINQPQHF
TRBJ2-7 | TRBV7-9 | CASSLVGDRSRREYF
TRBJ2-3 | TRBV4-3 | CASSRRLSGSDPTDTQYF
TRBJ1-2 | TRBV2 | CASSFGQGSYGYTF
TRBJ1-2 | TRBV5-1 | CASSFNRDGYTF
TRBJ1-2 | TRBV5-1 | CASSSGQYGYTF
TRBJ2-7 | TRBV6-5 | CASIQTVGGYEQYF
TRBJ1-5 | TRBV19 | CASTGTGGHQPQHF
TRBJ2-7 | TRBV9 | CASSFLAGEGEQYF
TRBJ2-5 | TRBV7-2 | CASSLAGGRETQYF
TRBJ2-7 | TRBV13 | CASRHGDRAYEQYF
TRBJ2-7 | TRBV5-6 | CASSTPSNYEQYF
TRBJ1-5 | TRBV19 | CASSLFGGNNQPQHF
TRBJ2-7 | TRBV5-1 | CASSLGDRGGYEQYF
TRBJ1-2 | TRBV9 | CASSGPTGERGYTF
TRBJ2-6 | TRBV6-6 | CASTPRGSGANVLTF
TRBJ2-2 | TRBV6-5 | CASSYSNRYTGELFF
TRBJ2-2 | TRBV28 | CASSLSRWGGTASYGSTGELFF
TRBJ1-1 | TRBV18 | CASSPDPLGTEAFF
TRBJ2-1 | TRBV18 | CASSPSGDSYNEQFF
TRBJ1-2 | TRBV4-3 | CASSQDRVYGYTF
TRBJ2-6 | TRBV28 | CASSRTGMGSGANVLTF
TRBJ2-7 | TRBV5-1 | CASSLTGPYEQYF
TRBJ1-5 | TRBV7-2 | CASSKWGDQPQHF
TRBJ2-2 | TRBV29-1 | CSVYGGPPTGELFF
TRBJ2-3 | TRBV7-9 | CASSSGLAGHRDTQYF
TRBJ1-1 | TRBV18 | CASSPDRLNTEAFF
TRBJ2-1 | TRBV27 | CASSRQGNYYNEQFF
TRBJ2-5 | TRBV5-6 | CASSWGTGGVETQYF
TRBJ2-7 | TRBV20-1 | CSAWRETLQYF
TRBJ1-1 | TRBV30 | CAWNRALQREAFF
TRBJ2-7 | TRBV18 | CASSPAVAGMSEQYF